A single sample gave rise to the 29 T cell receptor beta chains below, sequenced in a study of CD8 T cells in Susac syndrome (dated by TCRdb to about 2019). Library construction relied on the immunoSEQ multiplex PCR assay. RNA was extracted using the RNeasy kit, and roughly 0.45 to 1 microgram was reverse transcribed with random hexamers. TCRdb reprocessed the public reads (quality trimming at Q25 with fastp, clone calling with MiXCR) and kept in-frame beta chains. CDR3 protein sequences are deduplicated, and each keeps its most common genes and DNA. The sample data list about 190,000 distinct CDR3 sequences, and under 95% of these were observed just once. The leading ten clones occupy 0.09% to 0.12% of the sample. Sequencing was done on a sample of CD4+ T cells from PBMCs. All receptors derive from a human donor in good health.

This clonotype has a handful of counts. V gene TRBV29-1 combines with J gene TRBJ1-1, with D maybe TRBD1 (5 bases). The CDR3 length is 11 residues. V was shortened by 3 bases and J by 4 bases, with 6 bases between the two germline ends. Germline lookup yields CDR1 SQVTM and CDR2 ANQGSEA. The CDR3, as DNA: TGCAGCGTTGATGGGGGCACTGAAGCTTTCTTT. This encodes CSVDGGTEAFF.

The chain is built from TRBV5-6 and TRBJ1-6, with unresolved D. Germline V CDR1 and CDR2: SGHDT, YYEEEE. Between the trimmed V and J ends, which lost 1 base and 8 bases, there was a span of 7 bases. CDR3 size: 13 residues. CDR3 nucleotide sequence: TGTGCCAGCAGCTTGCTTCGAGATTCACCCCTCCACTTT. Its translation is CASSLLRDSPLHF.

This clonotype was found once. The rearrangement links TRBV3-1 to TRBJ2-1; 7 nucleotides align to TRBD2. The CDR3 has 15 residues. Losses at the gene ends were 5 bases for V and 10 bases for J; bases not matched to a gene: 14. Germline-derived CDR1 and CDR2 are LGHDT and YNNKEL (reference sequence). The DNA for the CDR3 is TGTGCCAGCAGCAGCGGACTAGACCTTTTGTGGGAGCAGTTCTTC. Amino acids: CASSSGLDLLWEQFF.

The rearrangement joins TRBV5-4 to TRBJ2-4; 9 positions match TRBD2. This CDR3 is built from 16 residues. Per germline, CDR1 SGHNT and CDR2 YYREEE (reference sequence). Trimming at V came to 5 bases and at J to 0 bases, leaving 6 bases not matched to a gene. The CDR3 region has the DNA TGTGCCAGCAGTGAAGGCGGGGGGGTAGCCAAAAACATTCAGTACTTC. It encodes CASSEGGGVAKNIQYF.

The rearrangement links TRBV7-2 to TRBJ2-2, with 12 nucleotides matching TRBD2. CDR1 and CDR2 (germline): SGHTA, FQGNSA. The V and J ends lost 5 bases and 7 bases, in that order; junction bases with no gene match: 11. The CDR3 length is 17 residues. The CDR3 bases are TGTGCCAGCAGCCGCGACCGGACTAGCGGGGTCGGCGGGGAGCTGTTTTTT. Amino acids: CASSRDRTSGVGGELFF.

This chain connects TRBV4-3 to TRBJ2-2, with D possibly matching TRBD2 (5 bases). V was clipped by 1 base and J by 4 bases, with 13 bases between them. Germline V gives CDR1 LGHNA, CDR2 YSLEER. The CDR3 sequence is 16 residues long. The CDR3 nucleotides are TGCGCCAGCAGCCAAGGGGCCGGGATCGGCACCGGGGAGCTGTTTTTT. Translated: CASSQGAGIGTGELFF.

This chain links TRBV30 with TRBJ1-2, with D maybe TRBD1 (6 bases). CDR1 GTSNPN and CDR2 SVGIG come from the germline V gene (reference sequence). V was shortened by 4 bases and J by 8 bases, with 20 bases between the two germline ends. This CDR3 spans 14 amino acids. CDR3 bases: TGTGCCTGGACCCCCGCTTTATCAGGGGAAGGCTACACCTTC. This sequence encodes CAWTPALSGEGYTF. Together with reference TRBV30 and TRBJ1-2, the CDR3 gives the full variable domain: SQTIHQWPATLVQPVGSPLSLECTVEGTSNPNLYWYRQAAGRGLQLLFYSVGIGQISSEVPQNLSASRPQDRQFILSSKKLLLSDSGFYLCAWTPALSGEGYTFGSGTRLTVV.

With respect to this clonotype: At one of its ends the junction is not consistent with the germline gene, which may arise from a read error. This chain joins TRBV7-7 and TRBJ2-1; 8 positions agree with TRBD1. CDR1 and CDR2 (germline): SSHAT, FNYEAQ (reference sequence). The CDR3 runs to 17 residues. CDR3 residues: CASSLAPTGQGRNEQFF. The CDR3 nucleotides read TGTGCTAGCAGCTTAGCGCCGACAGGACAGGGAAGGAATGAGCAGTTCTTC.

This clonotype came up once. The chain has TRBV7-9 and TRBJ1-6; D unresolved. With 1 base removed from V and 5 bases from J, the gap between germline ends came to 9 bases. Germline V CDR1 and CDR2: SEHNR, FQNEAQ (reference sequence). The CDR3 spans 15 residues. CDR3 amino acids: CASSLGGSNNSPLHF. CDR3 bases: TGTGCCAGCAGCTTAGGGGGATCCAATAATTCACCCCTCCACTTT. The entire variable domain, with the rest obtained from reference TRBV7-9 and TRBJ1-6, is as follows: DTGVSQNPRHKITKRGQNVTFRCDPISEHNRLYWYRQTLGQGPEFLTYFQNEAQLEKSRLLSDRFSAERPKGSFSTLEIQRTEQGDSAMYLCASSLGGSNNSPLHFGNGTRLTVT.

V usage is TRBV7-2 and J usage is TRBJ2-3; TRBD2 matches at 9 bases. The germline V gene has CDR1 SGHTA and CDR2 FQGNSA. With V trimmed by 4 bases and J by 3 bases, 8 bases remained unmatched. CDR3 size: 16 residues. CDR3 sequence reads: CASSSGQRGATDTQYF. The CDR3, as DNA: TGTGCCAGCAGCTCCGGCCAGCGGGGGGCGACAGATACGCAGTATTTT. The complete variable domain, with remaining parts taken from reference TRBV7-2 and TRBJ2-3, reads GAGVSQSPSNKVTEKGKDVELRCDPISGHTALYWYRQSLGQGLEFLIYFQGNSAPDKSGLPSDRFSAERTGGSVSTLTIQRTQQEDSAVYLCASSSGQRGATDTQYFGPGTRLTVL.

The chain is built from TRBV3-1 and TRBJ2-1; maybe TRBD2 (6 bases). Germline CDR1 reads LGHDT; CDR2 reads YNNKEL (reference sequence). The CDR3 sequence is 14 residues long. V was pared by 2 bases and J by 3 bases, with 8 bases between. CDR3 in DNA: TGTGCCAGCAGCCAAAATAGCGGCTACAATGAGCAGTTCTTC. Its protein is CASSQNSGYNEQFF.

This sequence joins TRBV18 and TRBJ2-7, with 7 bases matching TRBD1. CDR3 length: 13 residues. Germline values: CDR1 KGHSH, CDR2 LQKENI. Germline trimming cut 6 bases from V and 7 bases from J; bases unmatched to any gene: 9. CDR3 in amino acids: CASSLTGSEEQYV. The CDR3 bases are TGTGCCAGCTCTTTGACAGGGTCGGAGGAGCAGTACGTC.

The chain uses TRBV20-1 and TRBJ1-2; D may be TRBD1 (5 bases). CDR3 length equals 11 residues. The germline CDR1 and CDR2 sequences are DFQATT and SNEGSKA (reference sequence). The DNA for the CDR3 is TGCGTGGGGAGGGGTAACTATGGCTACACCTTC. Protein sequence: CVGRGNYGYTF.

A single count supports this clonotype. The rearrangement uses TRBV10-3 and TRBJ2-1; 13 nucleotides line up with TRBD2. The CDR3 covers 14 residues. CDR1 and CDR2 (germline): ENHRY, SYGVKD. The J segment lost 10 bases and the V segment lost 6 bases, leaving 6 bases of the junction unmatched. Here the CDR3 DNA reads TGTGCCATCAGCTCCGGGACTAGCGGGGACGAGCAGTTCTTC. Its translation: CAISSGTSGDEQFF.

This chain uses TRBV7-9 with TRBJ2-7; a possible D gene is TRBD1 (6 bases). The V end lost 4 bases, the J end lost 3 bases, and 13 bases lay between the germline ends. The CDR3 is made up of 14 amino acids. Germline CDR1 is SEHNR and CDR2 is FQNEAQ (reference sequence). This CDR3 reads CASSSFGTSYEQYF. CDR3 sequence (DNA): TGTGCCAGCAGCTCTTTTGGGACAAGCTACGAGCAGTACTTC.

The chain couples TRBV2 to TRBJ1-1; TRBD1 aligns across 12 bases. This CDR3 has 18 residues. With 5 bases clipped from V and 4 bases from J, the junction kept 14 bases outside the gene matches. Germline CDR1 reads SNHLY; CDR2 reads FYNNEI. The CDR3 spells CASSNGLGTGGFSTEAFF. In DNA form, the CDR3 reads TGTGCCAGCAGTAATGGTCTCGGGACAGGGGGCTTTTCCACTGAAGCTTTCTTT.

Only one count was recorded for this clonotype. V is TRBV5-4 and J is TRBJ2-7; a weak D match, TRBD2 (6 bases). V lost 4 bases, J lost 5 bases, and 19 bases lay in between. The CDR3 consists of 15 residues. Germline loops: CDR1 SGHNT, CDR2 YYREEE (reference sequence). This CDR3 reads CASSRARGGTNEQYF. The CDR3, as DNA: TGTGCCAGCAGCCGTGCGCGGGGCGGAACAAACGAGCAGTACTTC.

This clonotype has only one observation. This chain links TRBV6-1 with TRBJ2-3; tentatively, D is TRBD2 (5 bases). Deletions cut 10 bases from V and 0 bases from J, with 17 bases between. The CDR3 has 15 amino acids. From germline, CDR1 is MNHNS and CDR2 SASEGT. In nucleotides, the CDR3 is TGTGCCACCTATCGGGCCCGGGATAGCACAGATACGCAGTATTTT. This gives the protein CATYRARDSTDTQYF.

V and J are TRBV19 and TRBJ1-5; TRBD1 matches at 9 bases. The V gene's germline CDR1 is LNHDA and CDR2 SQIVND (reference sequence). Unmatched junction bases numbered 13, after V lost 5 bases and J lost 5 bases. This CDR3 is 17 amino acids long. The CDR3 nucleotides are TGTGCCAGTAGTCGGCCTTACAGGGGGCGACGCGATCAGCCCCAGCATTTT. This sequence encodes CASSRPYRGRRDQPQHF.

The V gene is TRBV6-2 or TRBV6-3, the J gene TRBJ2-7; no clear D. Germline-derived CDR1 and CDR2 are MNHEY and SVGEGT. With 6 bases removed from V and 5 bases from J, the gap between germline ends came to 8 bases. The CDR3 runs to 11 residues. CDR3 sequence reads: CASSRAHEQYF. CDR3 sequence (DNA): TGTGCCAGCAGCCGGGCCCACGAGCAGTACTTC.

The CDR3 sequence is CAWRADLSYGYTF. CDR3 nucleotides: TGTGCCTGGAGGGCAGACCTCTCCTATGGCTACACCTTC. The V gene is TRBV30, the J gene TRBJ1-2, with unresolved D. The germline gives CDR1 GTSNPN, CDR2 SVGIG (reference sequence). The CDR3 length is 13 residues. The germline V and J ends were trimmed by 3 bases and 4 bases, with 12 bases remaining between them. The full variable domain, with the rest looked up from reference TRBV30 and TRBJ1-2, is SQTIHQWPATLVQPVGSPLSLECTVEGTSNPNLYWYRQAAGRGLQLLFYSVGIGQISSEVPQNLSASRPQDRQFILSSKKLLLSDSGFYLCAWRADLSYGYTFGSGTRLTVV.

The gene calls are TRBV3-1 and TRBJ2-1; D uncertain. Germline assignment: CDR1 LGHDT and CDR2 YNNKEL (reference sequence). Trimming pared 0 bases from V and 6 bases from J, leaving 12 bases between. The CDR3 covers 15 residues. The CDR3 coding sequence is TGTGCCAGCAGCCAAGACCCAGTACCTCGCAATGAGCAGTTCTTC. Its translation: CASSQDPVPRNEQFF.

The gene calls are TRBV5-1 and TRBJ2-5, with 8 positions matching TRBD1. The CDR3 extends over 15 amino acids. V shed 2 bases and J 5 bases; nucleotides not matched to a gene: 8. Germline V gene data show CDR1 as SGHRS and CDR2 as YFSETQ. CDR3 sequence reads: CASSLRTGWRETQYF. The CDR3 bases are TGCGCCAGCAGCTTAAGGACAGGGTGGAGGGAGACCCAGTACTTC.

This clonotype showed up just a few times. The V gene is TRBV7-2, the J gene TRBJ1-2; D is unclear. The V end was cut by 2 bases, the J end by 4 bases, with 5 bases between. Germline CDR1 and CDR2: SGHTA and FQGNSA. The CDR3 has 12 residues. CDR3 coding DNA: TGTGCCAGCAGCTTACAGAGCTATGGCTACACCTTC. It specifies CASSLQSYGYTF.

J is TRBJ1-2 and V is TRBV6-6; D not certain. This CDR3 comprises 12 residues. V was cut by 6 bases and J by 2 bases, with 7 bases left in between. Looked up from germline, CDR1 is MNHNY and CDR2 is SVGAGI (reference sequence). In DNA, the CDR3 is TGTGCCAGCAGGGCAGCCAACTATGGCTACACCTTC. It specifies CASRAANYGYTF.

The V and J genes are TRBV29-1 and TRBJ1-1; D not certain. The germline CDR1 and CDR2 sequences are SQVTM and ANQGSEA. This CDR3 region has 11 residues. The V gene lost 6 bases and the J gene lost 2 bases, with 7 bases spanning the gap. CDR3 amino acids: CSVSSNTEAFF. DNA for the CDR3: TGCAGCGTCTCTAGTAACACTGAAGCTTTCTTT.

The chain recombines TRBV10-3 with TRBJ1-1; D is perhaps TRBD1 (5 bases). Germline V gene data show CDR1 as ENHRY and CDR2 as SYGVKD. The CDR3 length is 13 residues. The V end lost 2 bases, the J end lost 1 base, and 5 bases lay between the germline ends. DNA of the CDR3: TGTGCCATCAGTGAGGACAGGAACACTGAAGCTTTCTTT. The encoded protein is CAISEDRNTEAFF.

This clonotype was seen a single time. The J gene is TRBJ1-2, the V gene TRBV29-1; TRBD1 agrees at 10 bases. Trimming cost V 0 bases and J 4 bases; bases outside gene matches: 2. This CDR3 is built from 14 residues. Germline lookup yields CDR1 SQVTM and CDR2 ANQGSEA. CDR3 nucleotides: TGCAGCGTTGAAGACCGACAGGGGGCCTATGGCTACACCTTC. This codes for CSVEDRQGAYGYTF. Filled out from reference TRBV29-1 and TRBJ1-2, the complete variable domain reads SAVISQKPSRDICQRGTSLTIQCQVDSQVTMMFWYRQQPGQSLTLIATANQGSEATYESGFVIDKFPISRPNLTFSTLTVSNMSPEDSSIYLCSVEDRQGAYGYTFGSGTRLTVV.

This chain joins TRBV7-9 and TRBJ2-5; unclear D gene. V was pared by 1 base and J by 5 bases, with 11 bases between. Germline V gene sequence: CDR1 SEHNR, CDR2 FQNEAQ (reference sequence). The CDR3 length is 14 residues. CDR3 region: CASSLVGGEETQYF. As DNA, the CDR3 is TGTGCCAGCAGCTTAGTTGGTGGCGAGGAGACCCAGTACTTC.